These T cell receptor beta chains were read from a single sample in a study of cytomegalovirus exposure and HLA in healthy donors. Assay: immunoSEQ multiplex PCR; the TCRdb copy retains only in-frame clones and omits some. The table includes roughly 150,000 clones, approximately 71% detected once. Sequenced sample: PBMCs. The receptors derive from a man aged 18-30 years in good health and CMV-seropositive. Each CDR3 is given with its conserved first and last residue. Each record gives: D gene, J gene, clone size, V gene, CDR3 DNA, CDR3 protein. A D gene is named only where the DNA matches it firmly. Not every row has a clone size; where given, it reads once, few, many or a size class.

d_call: .; j_call: TRBJ2-7; clone_size: .; v_call: TRBV5-1; cdr3_nt: TGCGCCAGCAGCATCGAGAATATCCGCGACGAGCAGTACTTC; cdr3_aa: CASSIENIRDEQYF
d_call: .; j_call: TRBJ2-7; clone_size: .; v_call: TRBV28; cdr3_nt: TGTGCCAGCAGTCCGCCGTCCCAGCCACTAGGGGAGCAGTACTTC; cdr3_aa: CASSPPSQPLGEQYF
d_call: .; j_call: TRBJ2-5; clone_size: .; v_call: TRBV18; cdr3_nt: TGTGCCAGCTCACCGGAGGGGGAGACCCAGTACTTC; cdr3_aa: CASSPEGETQYF
d_call: TRBD1; j_call: TRBJ2-1; clone_size: few; v_call: TRBV7-9; cdr3_nt: TGTGCCAGCTTGGGGACAGGGTCCTACAATGAGCAGTTCTTC; cdr3_aa: CASLGTGSYNEQFF
d_call: .; j_call: TRBJ1-2; clone_size: .; v_call: TRBV9; cdr3_nt: TGTGCCAGCAGCTCAGCTTCGGAGAACACCTTC; cdr3_aa: CASSSASENTF
d_call: .; j_call: TRBJ2-7; clone_size: .; v_call: TRBV11-2; cdr3_nt: TGTGCCAGCAGCACCCCTAGCGATTCGGACGAGCAGTACTTC; cdr3_aa: CASSTPSDSDEQYF
d_call: .; j_call: TRBJ2-7; clone_size: .; v_call: TRBV7-3; cdr3_nt: TGTGCCAGCAGCTTAACTAGTCAGGGGAACTACGAGCAGTACTTC; cdr3_aa: CASSLTSQGNYEQYF
d_call: TRBD1; j_call: TRBJ2-7; clone_size: .; v_call: TRBV27; cdr3_nt: TGTGCCAGCAGTTTAGTGTCAGGGGGCGACGAGCAGTACTTC; cdr3_aa: CASSLVSGGDEQYF
d_call: .; j_call: TRBJ2-7; clone_size: .; v_call: TRBV15; cdr3_nt: TGTGCCACCAGCAGAGATTCCCATAGCGGAGAGAAATACTTC; cdr3_aa: CATSRDSHSGEKYF
d_call: TRBD1; j_call: TRBJ2-7; clone_size: few; v_call: TRBV18; cdr3_nt: TGTGCCAGCTCACCCCGACAGGGGGCCATTTACGAGCAGTACTTC; cdr3_aa: CASSPRQGAIYEQYF
d_call: .; j_call: TRBJ2-3; clone_size: .; v_call: TRBV7-2; cdr3_nt: TGTGCCAGCATCCCATCCCAAGCTTCTGATACGCAGTATTTT; cdr3_aa: CASIPSQASDTQYF
d_call: .; j_call: TRBJ2-7; clone_size: .; v_call: TRBV14; cdr3_nt: TGTGCCAGCAGCCAAAGTGCAGGGTCCTACGAGCAGTACTTC; cdr3_aa: CASSQSAGSYEQYF
d_call: .; j_call: TRBJ1-1; clone_size: .; v_call: TRBV19; cdr3_nt: TGTGCCAGTAGTATAGGTCCAGGGCGATACACTGAAGCTTTCTTT; cdr3_aa: CASSIGPGRYTEAFF
d_call: TRBD2; j_call: TRBJ2-3; clone_size: few; v_call: TRBV6-6; cdr3_nt: TGTGCCACCCTAGCGGGAAACACAGATACGCAGTATTTT; cdr3_aa: CATLAGNTDTQYF
d_call: .; j_call: TRBJ2-3; clone_size: .; v_call: TRBV7-9; cdr3_nt: TGTGCCAGCAGCTTACAGGGGTACACAGATACGCAGTATTTT; cdr3_aa: CASSLQGYTDTQYF
d_call: .; j_call: TRBJ1-4; clone_size: .; v_call: TRBV30; cdr3_nt: TGTGCCTGGTTCAATCCAGGCTCCGAAAAACTGTTTTTT; cdr3_aa: CAWFNPGSEKLFF
d_call: TRBD1; j_call: TRBJ1-5; clone_size: once; v_call: TRBV9; cdr3_nt: TGTGCCAGCAGCGCCGGACAGGGGATCCTTCAGCCCCAGCATTTT; cdr3_aa: CASSAGQGILQPQHF
d_call: .; j_call: TRBJ1-5; clone_size: .; v_call: TRBV28; cdr3_nt: TGTGCCAGCAGTTTCATTGGGACACCGAGGGAACCCCAGCATTTT; cdr3_aa: CASSFIGTPREPQHF
d_call: TRBD2; j_call: TRBJ2-2; clone_size: .; v_call: TRBV7-2; cdr3_nt: TGTGCCAGCAGAACCCCCGGGACTAGCGGGAGGGCTGACACCGGGGAGCTGTTTTTT; cdr3_aa: CASRTPGTSGRADTGELFF
d_call: TRBD1; j_call: TRBJ2-7; clone_size: .; v_call: TRBV14; cdr3_nt: TGTGCCAGCAGCCACCGGGACAGGGGATCCGAGCAGTACTTC; cdr3_aa: CASSHRDRGSEQYF
d_call: TRBD1; j_call: TRBJ1-5; clone_size: .; v_call: TRBV19; cdr3_nt: TGTGCCAGTAAACAGGGGGCTCAGCCCCAGCATTTT; cdr3_aa: CASKQGAQPQHF
d_call: .; j_call: TRBJ1-5; clone_size: .; v_call: TRBV6-5; cdr3_nt: TGTGCCAGCAGTTACCAACTTCATCAGCCCCAGCATTTT; cdr3_aa: CASSYQLHQPQHF
d_call: .; j_call: TRBJ2-2; clone_size: .; v_call: TRBV14; cdr3_nt: TGTGCCAGCAGCCAAAACCTACCAAACACCGGGGAGCTGTTTTTT; cdr3_aa: CASSQNLPNTGELFF
d_call: .; j_call: TRBJ2-2; clone_size: .; v_call: TRBV18; cdr3_nt: TGTGCCAGCTCACCACCTTTGAGGACCGGGGAGCTGTTTTTT; cdr3_aa: CASSPPLRTGELFF
d_call: TRBD1; j_call: TRBJ2-7; clone_size: .; v_call: TRBV7-9; cdr3_nt: TGTGCCAGCAGTCTAGACAGGGCATCCTACGAGCAGTACTTC; cdr3_aa: CASSLDRASYEQYF
d_call: TRBD2; j_call: TRBJ2-3; clone_size: .; v_call: TRBV7-9; cdr3_nt: TGTGCCAGCAGCTTTAGCGGGAGAACAGATACGCAGTATTTT; cdr3_aa: CASSFSGRTDTQYF
d_call: TRBD1; j_call: TRBJ2-2; clone_size: .; v_call: TRBV18; cdr3_nt: TGTGCCAGCTCACAAAGGGGACAGGGGTTCGCCGGGGAGCTGTTTTTT; cdr3_aa: CASSQRGQGFAGELFF
d_call: .; j_call: TRBJ1-6; clone_size: .; v_call: TRBV6-1; cdr3_nt: TGTGCCAGCAGAGGCAGGGTGGATTCACCCCTCCACTTT; cdr3_aa: CASRGRVDSPLHF
d_call: TRBD2; j_call: TRBJ2-3; clone_size: .; v_call: TRBV27; cdr3_nt: TGTGCCAGCAGTCTGGGGACTAGCGGGAGGGCGAGGGCAGATACGCAGTATTTT; cdr3_aa: CASSLGTSGRARADTQYF
d_call: TRBD2; j_call: TRBJ2-2; clone_size: .; v_call: TRBV5-4; cdr3_nt: TGTGCCAGCAGCTTGTCGGAGCGGGAATGGGACACCGGGGAGCTGTTTTTT; cdr3_aa: CASSLSEREWDTGELFF
d_call: TRBD2; j_call: TRBJ2-1; clone_size: .; v_call: TRBV2; cdr3_nt: TGTGCCAGCAGTGGGATCCTAGCGGGAGACAAGTTCTTC; cdr3_aa: CASSGILAGDKFF
d_call: .; j_call: TRBJ1-2; clone_size: .; v_call: TRBV5-1; cdr3_nt: TGCGCCAGCAGCTTGATTCATGGGGGGGACGGCTACACCTTC; cdr3_aa: CASSLIHGGDGYTF
d_call: TRBD1; j_call: TRBJ1-5; clone_size: .; v_call: TRBV28; cdr3_nt: TGTGCCAGCAGTCCACAGGGGGCTGGTAATCAGCCCCAGCATTTT; cdr3_aa: CASSPQGAGNQPQHF
d_call: TRBD2; j_call: TRBJ2-1; clone_size: .; v_call: TRBV28; cdr3_nt: TGTGCCAGCAGTCAACAGACTAGCGGGGTAACCTACAATGAGCAGTTCTTC; cdr3_aa: CASSQQTSGVTYNEQFF
d_call: TRBD2; j_call: TRBJ2-3; clone_size: .; v_call: TRBV11-2; cdr3_nt: TGTGCCACCCTAGCGGGAGGCACAGATACGCAGTATTTT; cdr3_aa: CATLAGGTDTQYF
d_call: TRBD1; j_call: TRBJ2-3; clone_size: .; v_call: TRBV5-8; cdr3_nt: TGTGCCAGCAGCTTACAGACAGGGCAAGATACGCAGTATTTT; cdr3_aa: CASSLQTGQDTQYF
d_call: TRBD2; j_call: TRBJ2-3; clone_size: few; v_call: TRBV27; cdr3_nt: TGTGCCAGCGGCCGGGAGGGGGGTACGCAGTATTTT; cdr3_aa: CASGREGGTQYF
d_call: .; j_call: TRBJ1-5; clone_size: .; v_call: TRBV18; cdr3_nt: TGTGCCAGCTCACCGGGACTAGGAGGGCAGCCCCAGCATTTT; cdr3_aa: CASSPGLGGQPQHF
d_call: .; j_call: TRBJ2-1; clone_size: .; v_call: TRBV6-7; cdr3_nt: TGTGCCAGCAGTTTCCCGGGTCCCCGGGGGTTCTTC; cdr3_aa: CASSFPGPRGFF
d_call: .; j_call: TRBJ2-5; clone_size: .; v_call: TRBV6-1; cdr3_nt: TGTGCCAGCAGTGAAGAGGAGTGGCGGTGGGGGGGCAGGGAGACCCAGTACTTC; cdr3_aa: CASSEEEWRWGGRETQYF
d_call: TRBD2; j_call: TRBJ2-4; clone_size: .; v_call: TRBV9; cdr3_nt: TGTGCCAGCGGCCCCGGGGCGGGGGGCGGCATTCAGTACTTC; cdr3_aa: CASGPGAGGGIQYF
d_call: TRBD2; j_call: TRBJ2-3; clone_size: .; v_call: TRBV28; cdr3_nt: TGTGCCACCACAGCGGGAGGGCCTCAAAGGACAGATACGCAGTATTTT; cdr3_aa: CATTAGGPQRTDTQYF
d_call: .; j_call: TRBJ2-7; clone_size: .; v_call: TRBV28; cdr3_nt: TGTGCCAGCAAAATCGCCGGGAACTCCTACGAGCAGTACTTC; cdr3_aa: CASKIAGNSYEQYF
d_call: TRBD1; j_call: TRBJ2-6; clone_size: .; v_call: TRBV29-1; cdr3_nt: TGCCGCGTCGGGACAGGCCTCTCTGGGGCCAACGTCCTGACTTTC; cdr3_aa: CRVGTGLSGANVLTF
d_call: .; j_call: TRBJ2-7; clone_size: few; v_call: TRBV4-1; cdr3_nt: TGCGCCAGCAGCCAAGATTGGCTATTATTAAACTACGAGCAGTACTTC; cdr3_aa: CASSQDWLLLNYEQYF
d_call: TRBD1; j_call: TRBJ2-5; clone_size: .; v_call: TRBV7-2; cdr3_nt: TGTGCCAGCAGCGTACGGACAGGACGAGAGACCCAGTACTTC; cdr3_aa: CASSVRTGRETQYF